The clone carrying this T cell receptor beta chain is medium-sized in the sample. What it recognizes is unknown. The CDR3 runs to 14 residues. The V gene lost 6 bases and the J gene lost 3 bases, with 14 bases spanning the gap. Per the germline V gene, CDR1 is MNHNS and CDR2 is SASEGT. The source of the sample is a study of vaccination and CD4 T cells after COVID-19. Treatment indicated: approximately nine-day PBMC culture with coronavirus spike peptide pools or control peptides (ViraFEST assay). ViraFEST used peptide pools to expand antigen-specific T cells before TCR sequencing. Sequenced with the Oncomine TCR Beta short-read assay was DNA taken from cultured CD4+ T cells. Using its own MiXCR run on the PCR reads, TCRdb lists one record per CDR3 protein. The top ten hold about 29% of the sample, which has thousands of distinct CDR3 sequences, around 32% seen once.

The rearrangement joins TRBV6-1 to TRBJ1-1; D is perhaps TRBD1 (5 bases). The origin of this receptor is a human donor who had recovered from COVID-19. Sequencing used CD4+ T cells from blood, cultured in vitro. CDR3 nucleotides: TGTGCCAGCAGCTCACGACAGTCTGACACTGAAGCTTTCTTT. Translating it yields CASSSRQSDTEAFF.